The 30 T cell receptor beta chains below were found in one sample sequenced in a study of T-cell reconstitution after alpha-beta-depleted transplantation in children. TCRbeta library preparation incorporated unique molecular identifiers. Each CDR3 protein is one row after TCRdb ran MiXCR on the PCR reads. The sample lists about 200,000 distinct CDR3 sequences; under 8.5% were seen once. The sequenced sample was PBMCs, obtained before TCRalphabeta/CD19-depleted stem cell transplant. The receptors stem from a boy under 10 years old with acute lymphoblastic leukemia, due to receive a stem cell transplant.

This clonotype was counted ten times or more. The chain combines TRBV29-1 with TRBJ1-1; no definite D call. V lost 0 bases and J 4 bases, leaving 21 bases between the germline ends. This CDR3 has 17 amino acids. Germline V gene data show CDR1 as SQVTM and CDR2 as ANQGSEA. The CDR3 sequence is CSVEDRGINGLGTEAFF. The CDR3 region has the DNA TGCAGCGTTGAAGATAGAGGCATCAACGGGTTGGGCACTGAAGCTTTCTTT.

The table lists this clonotype with many counts. The chain links TRBV20-1 to TRBJ1-5; 7 bases map to TRBD1. Trimming at V came to 0 bases and at J to 6 bases, leaving 5 bases not matched to a gene. CDR1 is DFQATT, CDR2 SNEGSKA, per germline (reference sequence). There are 14 residues in the CDR3. CDR3 sequence (DNA): TGCAGTGCTAGAGACAGGGGGACAATTCAGCCCCAGCATTTT. Amino acid sequence: CSARDRGTIQPQHF.

This clonotype was seen more than once but under ten times. J is TRBJ2-6 and V is TRBV9, with D perhaps assigned TRBD1 or TRBD2 (5 bases each). The germline CDR1 and CDR2 sequences are SGDLS and YYNGEE. V was shortened by 4 bases and J by 2 bases, with 7 bases between the two germline ends. The CDR3 runs to 14 residues. CDR3 in amino acids: CASSSGPGANVLTF. The CDR3 nucleotides read TGTGCCAGCAGCTCGGGACCTGGGGCCAACGTCCTGACTTTC.

This clonotype was observed many times. The chain is built from TRBV29-1 and TRBJ1-1, with D unresolved. V dropped 5 bases and J dropped 2 bases, with 15 bases sitting between them. The CDR3 spans 14 residues. CDR1 SQVTM and CDR2 ANQGSEA come from the germline V gene. The CDR3 DNA is TGCAGCGTTAAGGCCGGGCAGAGCAACACTGAAGCTTTCTTT. This codes for CSVKAGQSNTEAFF. Based on the CDR3 plus reference TRBV29-1 and TRBJ1-1, the full variable domain is SAVISQKPSRDICQRGTSLTIQCQVDSQVTMMFWYRQQPGQSLTLIATANQGSEATYESGFVIDKFPISRPNLTFSTLTVSNMSPEDSSIYLCSVKAGQSNTEAFFGQGTRLTVV.

In its sample, this clonotype was seen many times. The CDR3 loop reads CSASPGFAYEQYF. The CDR3 region has the DNA TGCAGTGCTAGCCCCGGGTTCGCCTACGAGCAGTACTTC. This chain links TRBV20-1 with TRBJ2-7; D is uncertain. Germline CDR1 reads DFQATT; CDR2 reads SNEGSKA (reference sequence). This CDR3 region has 13 residues. V lost 3 bases, J lost 2 bases, and 11 bases lay in between.

This chain joins TRBV10-2 and TRBJ2-1; weak D call: TRBD2 (6 bases). The CDR3 is 14 amino acids. Germline CDR1 is WSHSY and CDR2 is SAAADI. The V end was cut by 5 bases, the J end by 8 bases, with 16 bases between. The CDR3 bases are TGCGCCAGCAGTCGGTCAGGGAGGAGGGATGAGCAGTTCTTC. Protein: CASSRSGRRDEQFF.

V is TRBV12-3 or TRBV12-4 and J is TRBJ1-6, with 7 bases matching TRBD1. Trimming removed 10 bases from V and 8 bases from J; junction bases left unmatched: 11. This CDR3 region has 14 residues. CDR3 DNA: TGTGCCATCACCGTGACAGGGCGGGATTCACCCCTCCACTTT. The encoded protein is CAITVTGRDSPLHF.

This clonotype was seen at least ten times. The J gene is TRBJ2-1, the V gene TRBV6-6; unclear D gene. This CDR3 contains 13 residues. V shed 7 bases and J shed 7 bases, with 14 bases lying between them. Germline values: CDR1 MNHNY, CDR2 SVGAGI (reference sequence). The CDR3 region has the DNA TGTGCCAGCACTCGGATGGCGGAGAATGAGCAGTTCTTC. Translating gives CASTRMAENEQFF.

This clonotype was seen at least ten times. The V call is TRBV20-1, the J call TRBJ1-1; no definite D call. V gave up 3 bases and J gave up 0 bases, with 11 bases separating them. CDR3 length equals 14 residues. Germline lookup yields CDR1 DFQATT and CDR2 SNEGSKA (reference sequence). CDR3 sequence: CSASPTELNTEAFF. The CDR3 nucleotides are TGCAGTGCTAGCCCGACGGAACTGAACACTGAAGCTTTCTTT.

This clonotype was recorded many times. The V gene is TRBV7-9, the J gene TRBJ1-3, with D maybe TRBD1 (6 bases). Per the germline V gene, CDR1 is SEHNR and CDR2 is FQNEAQ (reference sequence). The CDR3 length is 17 residues. With 4 bases removed from V and 0 bases from J, the gap between germline ends came to 16 bases. The CDR3 DNA follows: TGTGCCAGCAGCTCAATTGTGGGGGGCTACTCTGGAAACACCATATATTTT. Its protein is CASSSIVGGYSGNTIYF.

This clonotype occurred many times. The chain employs TRBV28 and TRBJ2-7; a possible D gene is TRBD2 (5 bases). The CDR3 is made up of 14 amino acids. From germline, CDR1 is MDHEN and CDR2 SYDVKM. Between the trimmed V and J ends, which lost 3 bases and 4 bases, there was a span of 13 bases. CDR3 residues: CASSFHTSTYEQYF. CDR3 nucleotide sequence: TGTGCCAGCAGTTTTCACACTAGTACGTACGAGCAGTACTTC.

This clonotype was picked up many times. The V call is TRBV9, the J call TRBJ2-7; D may be TRBD1 (6 bases). Germline CDR1 is SGDLS and CDR2 is YYNGEE. This CDR3 contains 15 residues. Trimming took 2 bases from V and 4 from J, leaving 16 bases between them. CDR3 nucleotide sequence: TGTGCCAGCAGCGTTGGGGACAATAATATATACGAGCAGTACTTC. Encoded protein: CASSVGDNNIYEQYF.

This clonotype showed up just a few times. This chain joins TRBV5-6 and TRBJ2-1; D is perhaps TRBD2 (6 bases). This CDR3 is built from 15 residues. From germline, CDR1 is SGHDT and CDR2 YYEEEE. V shed 2 bases and J shed 10 bases, with 19 bases lying between them. CDR3 nucleotide sequence: TGTGCCAGCAGCTTCCGGGCTAGCCGGGGGTGGGAGCAGTTCTTC. Encoded protein: CASSFRASRGWEQFF.

This clonotype showed up many times. The V gene is TRBV3-1, the J gene TRBJ2-7, with TRBD1 as a possible D gene (5 bases). Germline CDR1 and CDR2: LGHDT and YNNKEL (reference sequence). Between the trimmed V and J ends, which lost 3 bases and 3 bases, there was a span of 15 bases. The CDR3 sequence is 15 residues long. The CDR3 sequence: CASSQAQVGVYEQYF. The CDR3 nucleotides read TGTGCCAGCAGCCAGGCACAGGTGGGTGTCTACGAGCAGTACTTC.

This clonotype was seen repeatedly, ten times or more. V usage is TRBV6-4 and J usage is TRBJ2-7; unclear D gene. This CDR3 has 13 residues. Germline loops: CDR1 MRHNA, CDR2 SNTAGT. The ends were cut back, 4 bases at V and 4 bases at J, with 11 bases in the middle. CDR3 DNA sequence: TGTGCCAGCAGTGTGAATTATGGGTACGAGCAGTACTTC. This encodes CASSVNYGYEQYF.

The table lists this clonotype with many counts. The chain employs TRBV27 and TRBJ2-3; weak D call: TRBD2 (7 bases). CDR3 length equals 15 residues. Germline CDR1 MNHEY, CDR2 SMNVEV (reference sequence). V was trimmed by 7 bases and J by 6 bases, leaving 20 bases between them. CDR3 region: CASTLRGGAVDTQYF. The CDR3 DNA reads TGTGCCAGCACTCTAAGGGGGGGCGCGGTTGATACGCAGTATTTT.

The chain has TRBV20-1 and TRBJ2-2; 10 bases align to TRBD2. The germline V gene encodes CDR1 DFQATT and CDR2 SNEGSKA (reference sequence). J lost 7 bases, V lost 7 bases, and 12 bases had no gene match. The CDR3 sequence is 15 residues long. The CDR3, as DNA: TGCAGTGGGGCTAGCGGGAGCCGGAGCGGCGGGGAGCTGTTTTTT. It encodes CSGASGSRSGGELFF.

This clonotype was picked up many times. The rearrangement joins TRBV15 to TRBJ2-3; D possibly corresponds to TRBD1 (5 bases). This CDR3 is 16 amino acids long. The ends were cut back, 0 bases at V and 0 bases at J, with 10 bases in the middle. CDR1 is LNHNV and CDR2 is YYDKDF in the germline V gene (reference sequence). The CDR3, as DNA: TGTGCCACCAGCAGAGATAAAGGGGCGAGCACAGATACGCAGTATTTT. It is translated as CATSRDKGASTDTQYF.

The genes are TRBV29-1 and TRBJ2-6; the D gene is possibly TRBD1 (7 bases). Germline CDR1 SQVTM, CDR2 ANQGSEA. The CDR3 has 20 amino acids. V lost 7 bases, J lost 0 bases, and 28 bases lay in between. The CDR3 nucleotides read TGCAGCGCTCTCAGCTCGCGGCGGGGACAGCCCGACTCTGGGGCCAACGTCCTGACTTTC. This sequence encodes CSALSSRRGQPDSGANVLTF.

Ten or more counts support this clonotype. The gene calls are TRBV7-2 and TRBJ1-5, with 7 bases fitting TRBD1. Germline CDR1 SGHTA, CDR2 FQGNSA. V lost 6 bases, J lost 6 bases, and 5 bases stayed unmatched. The CDR3 length is 13 residues. The CDR3 region has the DNA TGTGCCAGCAGAGGGGGCTCGGGTCAGCCCCAGCATTTT. Amino acid sequence: CASRGGSGQPQHF.

Concerning this clonotype: This could be a read error, since a much larger clone is one nucleotide away. The chain uses TRBV25-1 and TRBJ2-7, with TRBD1 matching over 11 bases. J lost 7 bases, V lost 7 bases, and 12 bases had no gene match. Germline-derived CDR1 and CDR2 are MGHDK and SYGVNS. This CDR3 region has 15 residues. The CDR3 is CASISSIGTGGEQYF. The CDR3 bases are TGTGCCAGCATTTCGAGTATTGGGACAGGGGGAGAGCAGTACTTC.

The sample holds many counts of this clonotype. V is TRBV4-2 and J is TRBJ1-5, with TRBD1 matching 7 bases. Looked up from germline, CDR1 is LGHNA and CDR2 is YNFKEQ. The CDR3 covers 15 residues. V shed 0 bases, J shed 6 bases, and the junction held 5 bases outside the gene matches. In nucleotides, the CDR3 is TGTGCCAGCAGCCAAGAGGGCAGGGGGGGTCAGCCCCAGCATTTT. The encoded protein is CASSQEGRGGQPQHF.

This clonotype was counted ten times or more. CDR3 nucleotide sequence: TGTGCCGCACGCTCCCGCAGCTTTTCCGAGCAGTACTTC. This encodes CAARSRSFSEQYF. V and J are TRBV10-3 and TRBJ2-7; D is uncertain. V was pared by 11 bases and J by 6 bases, with 20 bases between. From germline, CDR1 is ENHRY and CDR2 SYGVKD. This CDR3 contains 13 residues.

This clonotype came up many times. CDR3: CASSYSGEAFF. CDR3 DNA: TGTGCCAGCAGTTATAGTGGAGAAGCTTTCTTT. The rearrangement uses TRBV6-6 and TRBJ1-1; D call uncertain. V lost 3 bases, J lost 8 bases, and 7 bases lay in between. The CDR3 sequence is 11 residues long. Germline loops: CDR1 MNHNY, CDR2 SVGAGI (reference sequence).

This clonotype is deemed medium-sized. Its ends do not fully match the called genes, so a read error is possible. The chain is built from TRBV24-1 and TRBJ2-3; D perhaps matches TRBD2 (5 bases). CDR1 KGHDR and CDR2 SFDVKD come from the germline V gene. This CDR3 comprises 15 residues. The CDR3 protein is CATSDREGRTHTQYF. CDR3 DNA: TGTGCCACCAGTGATCGAGAGGGCCGCACACATACGCAGTATTTT.

This clonotype was observed a handful of times. The junction shows a germline mismatch at one end, possibly a read error. This chain uses TRBV20-1 with TRBJ2-3; 7 nucleotides match TRBD2. From germline, CDR1 is DFQATT and CDR2 SNEGSKA (reference sequence). The CDR3 is 11 residues long. CDR3 bases: TGCAGTGCTAGGGCGGGGACTACCGGTGCTTTT. Translation gives CSARAGTTGAF.

The chain has TRBV20-1 and TRBJ2-3; 12 nucleotides agree with TRBD2. Per germline, CDR1 DFQATT and CDR2 SNEGSKA (reference sequence). The CDR3 is made up of 16 amino acids. V was clipped by 7 bases and J by 5 bases; unmatched bases: 13. The CDR3 nucleotides are TGCAGTGTCCCCCTCGGGCTAGCGGGGGGGCGAGATACGCAGTATTTT. This codes for CSVPLGLAGGRDTQYF.

The chain has TRBV2 and TRBJ2-3; 7 bases fit TRBD2. In germline, CDR1 is SNHLY, CDR2 FYNNEI. The V segment lost 2 bases and the J segment 5 bases; nucleotides outside the gene matches: 13. The CDR3 is made up of 17 amino acids. The CDR3 region is CASSENPAGYSRDTQYF. CDR3 nucleotide sequence: TGTGCCAGCAGTGAAAATCCAGCGGGATATTCTAGAGATACGCAGTATTTT.

This clonotype appeared many times. This chain joins TRBV10-2 and TRBJ1-2; 9 nucleotides match TRBD1. Germline CDR1 is WSHSY and CDR2 is SAAADI. The CDR3 covers 12 residues. V shed 6 bases, J shed 9 bases, and the junction held 5 bases outside the gene matches. This chain's CDR3 is CASRMTGGSYTF. The CDR3 nucleotides are TGCGCCAGCAGGATGACAGGGGGGAGCTACACCTTC.

The chain is built from TRBV20-1 and TRBJ2-7, with TRBD1 as a possible D gene (6 bases). The CDR3 has 15 residues. V lost 3 bases and J 5 bases, leaving 20 bases between the germline ends. The germline CDR1 and CDR2 sequences are DFQATT and SNEGSKA (reference sequence). CDR3 in amino acids: CSARRGGGPDNEQYF. DNA of the CDR3: TGCAGTGCTAGGAGGGGTGGGGGCCCAGATAACGAGCAGTACTTC.